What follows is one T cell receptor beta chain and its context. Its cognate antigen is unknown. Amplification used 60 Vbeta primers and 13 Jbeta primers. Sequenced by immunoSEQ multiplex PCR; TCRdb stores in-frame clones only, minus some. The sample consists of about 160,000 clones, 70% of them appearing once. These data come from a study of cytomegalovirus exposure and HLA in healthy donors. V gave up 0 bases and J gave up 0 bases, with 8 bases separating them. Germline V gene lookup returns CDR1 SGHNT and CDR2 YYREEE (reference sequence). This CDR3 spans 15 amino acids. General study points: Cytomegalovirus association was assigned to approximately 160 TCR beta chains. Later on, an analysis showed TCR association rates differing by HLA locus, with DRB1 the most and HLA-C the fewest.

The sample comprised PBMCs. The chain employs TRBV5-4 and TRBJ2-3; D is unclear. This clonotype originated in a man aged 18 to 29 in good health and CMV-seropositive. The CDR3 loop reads CASSLARFSTDTQYF. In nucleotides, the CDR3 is TGTGCCAGCAGCTTGGCCAGGTTTAGCACAGATACGCAGTATTTT.